These 30 T cell receptor beta chains were sequenced from one sample in a study of cytomegalovirus exposure and HLA in healthy donors. The PCR employed 60 Vbeta primers together with 13 Jbeta primers. The table came from immunoSEQ multiplex PCR; TCRdb's copy has only in-frame clones and leaves some out. The sample shows under 130,000 clones, 70% of them seen only once. Sequenced sample: PBMCs. The receptor set was obtained from a middle-aged man in good health and CMV-seropositive.

The genes are TRBV5-4 and TRBJ2-1, with a possible D match to TRBD2 (5 bases). The CDR3 loop spans 15 amino acids. Germline CDR1 SGHNT, CDR2 YYREEE (reference sequence). Trimming shortened V by 2 bases and J by 5 bases, and 14 bases separated the two germline ends. CDR3 amino acids: CASSLIEGWNNEQFF. CDR3 coding DNA: TGTGCCAGCAGCTTAATTGAGGGCTGGAACAATGAGCAGTTCTTC. Full variable domain (missing parts from reference TRBV5-4 and TRBJ2-1): ETGVTQSPTHLIKTRGQQVTLRCSSQSGHNTVSWYQQALGQGPQFIFQYYREEENGRGNFPPRFSGLQFPNYSSELNVNALELDDSALYLCASSLIEGWNNEQFFGPGTRLTVL.

The chain recombines TRBV6-5 with TRBJ1-1, with D maybe TRBD1 (6 bases). This CDR3 has 13 residues. Trimming shortened V by 7 bases and J by 6 bases, and 15 bases separated the two germline ends. In germline, CDR1 is MNHEY, CDR2 SVGAGI. This CDR3 is CASKKDSLSEAFF. The CDR3 nucleotides read TGTGCCAGCAAAAAGGACAGCTTATCTGAAGCTTTCTTT.

This chain joins TRBV5-4 and TRBJ2-7; no definite D call. Germline V lookup: CDR1 SGHNT, CDR2 YYREEE (reference sequence). The length of the CDR3 is 15 residues. The V end lost 0 bases, the J end lost 3 bases, and 13 bases lay between the germline ends. The CDR3 reads CASSLGVSFFYEQYF. The DNA for the CDR3 is TGTGCCAGCAGCTTGGGCGTTTCATTCTTCTACGAGCAGTACTTC. The full variable domain, with the rest looked up from reference TRBV5-4 and TRBJ2-7, is ETGVTQSPTHLIKTRGQQVTLRCSSQSGHNTVSWYQQALGQGPQFIFQYYREEENGRGNFPPRFSGLQFPNYSSELNVNALELDDSALYLCASSLGVSFFYEQYFGPGTRLTVT.

A single count supports this clone. The genes are TRBV11-2 and TRBJ2-1; 10 bases fit TRBD2. V lost 1 base, J lost 9 bases, and 3 bases stayed unmatched. Per the germline V gene, CDR1 is SGHAT and CDR2 is FQNNGV. The CDR3 sequence is 14 residues long. The CDR3, as DNA: TGTGCCAGCAGCTTAGCTAGCGGGAGTGGTGAGCAGTTCTTC. Its translation: CASSLASGSGEQFF.

This chain joins TRBV5-1 and TRBJ2-5; maybe TRBD1 (6 bases). This CDR3 has 15 amino acids. Germline loops: CDR1 SGHRS, CDR2 YFSETQ. The V gene lost 4 bases and the J gene lost 4 bases, with 17 bases spanning the gap. CDR3 residues: CASSLGGGSGETQYF. As DNA, the CDR3 is TGCGCCAGCAGCCTGGGTGGGGGCAGTGGAGAGACCCAGTACTTC.

The chain employs TRBV4-3 and TRBJ2-7; the match to TRBD2 covers 8 bases. Germline-derived CDR1 and CDR2 are LGHNA and YSLEER. With V trimmed by 1 base and J by 2 bases, 7 bases remained unmatched. The CDR3 length is 16 residues. Here the CDR3 reads CASSQGPSGSPYEQYF. CDR3 sequence (DNA): TGCGCCAGCAGCCAAGGGCCTAGCGGGTCACCCTACGAGCAGTACTTC.

This clone has only a few counts. This chain connects TRBV5-6 to TRBJ1-2; perhaps TRBD1 as D (6 bases). Germline values: CDR1 SGHDT, CDR2 YYEEEE. The ends were cut back, 3 bases at V and 3 bases at J, with 15 bases in the middle. This CDR3 has 15 residues. CDR3 in DNA: TGTGCCAGCAGCTCGCAGCTTTCAGGGGACTATGGCTACACCTTC. This sequence encodes CASSSQLSGDYGYTF.

This clone was detected once. The chain employs TRBV4-2 and TRBJ2-7; TRBD2 agrees at 16 bases. Germline assignment: CDR1 LGHNA and CDR2 YNFKEQ. The CDR3 contains 19 residues. Trimming removed 3 bases from V and 2 bases from J; junction bases left unmatched: 10. The CDR3 spells CASSQGLAGGRFGAYEQYF. CDR3 bases: TGTGCCAGCAGCCAGGGACTAGCGGGAGGGCGGTTCGGGGCCTACGAGCAGTACTTC.

The chain employs TRBV6-5 and TRBJ1-2; 7 nucleotides match TRBD1. The CDR3 extends over 15 amino acids. V was clipped by 0 bases and J by 7 bases; unmatched bases: 8. Germline lookup yields CDR1 MNHEY and CDR2 SVGAGI. The CDR3 nucleotides are TGTGCCAGCAGTTACTCGATCGAGGGGGCTAGTGGCTACACCTTC. It is translated as CASSYSIEGASGYTF.

This chain connects TRBV28 to TRBJ2-1, with 8 bases fitting TRBD2. CDR3 length equals 19 residues. Trimming at V came to 3 bases and at J to 8 bases, leaving 21 bases not matched to a gene. Germline-derived CDR1 and CDR2 are MDHEN and SYDVKM. This CDR3 reads CASSFWGQMAGGREDEQFF. The CDR3 coding sequence is TGTGCCAGCAGTTTCTGGGGGCAGATGGCGGGAGGAAGAGAGGATGAGCAGTTCTTC.

This chain links TRBV5-1 with TRBJ2-7, with 12 bases identical to TRBD2. Germline CDR1 and CDR2: SGHRS and YFSETQ. With 1 base clipped from V and 4 bases from J, the junction kept 3 bases outside the gene matches. CDR3 length: 15 residues. CDR3 in amino acids: CASSLNLAGGYEQYF. The CDR3 nucleotides are TGCGCCAGCAGCTTGAATCTAGCGGGAGGGTACGAGCAGTACTTC.

The chain uses TRBV5-1 and TRBJ2-5, with 7 bases aligning to TRBD1. Germline V gene lookup returns CDR1 SGHRS and CDR2 YFSETQ. The V gene end was trimmed by 4 bases and the J gene end by 5 bases; junction bases not matched to a gene: 11. This CDR3 contains 15 residues. The CDR3: CASSRTGVFGETQYF. CDR3 nucleotides: TGCGCCAGCAGCAGAACAGGGGTGTTCGGGGAGACCCAGTACTTC.

The V and J genes are TRBV5-1 and TRBJ2-7; 11 nucleotides line up with TRBD1. The CDR3 is 15 amino acids. Germline lookup yields CDR1 SGHRS and CDR2 YFSETQ. Losses at the gene ends were 4 bases for V and 4 bases for J; bases not matched to a gene: 7. CDR3 residues: CASSLGQGAIYEQYV. CDR3 nucleotides: TGCGCCAGCAGCCTAGGACAGGGGGCAATTTACGAGCAGTACGTC.

The CDR3 DNA is TGTGCCTGGAGTGTAGCCGGGGACGAGCAGTACTTC. This gives the protein CAWSVAGDEQYF. The chain uses TRBV30 and TRBJ2-7; perhaps TRBD2 as D (5 bases). The CDR3 is made up of 12 amino acids. Germline V gene sequence: CDR1 GTSNPN, CDR2 SVGIG (reference sequence). Trimming took 0 bases from V and 5 from J, leaving 8 bases between them. The full variable domain, in which reference TRBV30 and TRBJ2-7 provide the parts outside the CDR3, is SQTIHQWPATLVQPVGSPLSLECTVEGTSNPNLYWYRQAAGRGLQLLFYSVGIGQISSEVPQNLSASRPQDRQFILSSKKLLLSDSGFYLCAWSVAGDEQYFGPGTRLTVT.

V usage is TRBV7-6 and J usage is TRBJ1-2; D possibly corresponds to TRBD1 (6 bases). This CDR3 is built from 13 residues. Trimming took 8 bases from V and 3 from J, leaving 13 bases between them. The germline V gene has CDR1 SGHVS and CDR2 FNYEAQ. The CDR3 sequence is CASGQGSDYGYTF. The CDR3 nucleotides read TGTGCCAGCGGTCAGGGGTCCGACTATGGCTACACCTTC.

In the case of this clone: The identical CDR3 is also encoded by other nucleotide sequences in the sample. The chain couples TRBV9 to TRBJ1-1; 7 nucleotides agree with TRBD1. J gave up 3 bases and V 0 bases, and 2 bases lay outside the gene matches. This CDR3 is 14 amino acids long. The germline V gene has CDR1 SGDLS and CDR2 YYNGEE. CDR3 amino acids: CASSVGDRDTEAFF. CDR3 coding DNA: TGTGCCAGCAGCGTAGGTGACAGGGACACTGAAGCTTTCTTT.

J is TRBJ1-5 and V is TRBV7-9; 8 nucleotides align to TRBD1. J lost 7 bases, V lost 3 bases, and 11 bases had no gene match. This CDR3 has 16 residues. Germline assignment: CDR1 SEHNR and CDR2 FQNEAQ (reference sequence). DNA for the CDR3: TGTGCCAGCAGCTTCACAGGGGGTCCCTCTAAACAGCCCCAGCATTTT. Amino acid sequence: CASSFTGGPSKQPQHF.

V is TRBV2 and J is TRBJ1-1; D not resolved. The CDR3 runs to 12 residues. Trimming pared 10 bases from V and 3 bases from J, leaving 12 bases between. Germline V CDR1 and CDR2: SNHLY, FYNNEI. In DNA, the CDR3 is TGTGCCACTCACGGGGAGTACACTGAAGCTTTCTTT. It translates to CATHGEYTEAFF.

This clone was recorded only once. This chain uses TRBV7-2 with TRBJ1-1, with 9 bases lining up with TRBD1. Germline V gene sequence: CDR1 SGHTA, CDR2 FQGNSA. The CDR3 spans 14 residues. Losses at the gene ends were 5 bases for V and 6 bases for J; bases not matched to a gene: 7. This CDR3 is CASSPWTGDAEAFF. The CDR3 nucleotides read TGTGCCAGCAGCCCTTGGACAGGGGACGCTGAAGCTTTCTTT.

This clone was picked up a small number of times. J is TRBJ2-2 and V is TRBV7-7; D uncertain. Germline lookup yields CDR1 SSHAT and CDR2 FNYEAQ (reference sequence). The CDR3 contains 14 residues. V lost 5 bases and J lost 4, with 11 bases in between. The CDR3 loop reads CASSPQSRTGELFF. The CDR3 region has the DNA TGTGCCAGCAGCCCCCAGTCCCGCACCGGGGAGCTGTTTTTT.

The rearrangement uses TRBV10-3 and TRBJ2-2, with 7 bases matching TRBD1. Germline V lookup: CDR1 ENHRY, CDR2 SYGVKD. This CDR3 comprises 14 residues. The ends lost 6 bases at V and 6 bases at J; junction bases unmatched: 7. In DNA, the CDR3 is TGTGCCATCAGAAAAGACAGGGCGGCCGGGGAGCTGTTTTTT. It encodes CAIRKDRAAGELFF.

This chain links TRBV9 with TRBJ1-5; unclear D gene. The V and J ends lost 0 bases and 4 bases respectively, with 11 bases between them. Per germline, CDR1 SGDLS and CDR2 YYNGEE. The CDR3 spans 15 residues. CDR3 protein: CASSVGGAMNQPQHF. The CDR3 coding sequence is TGTGCCAGCAGCGTAGGCGGTGCAATGAATCAGCCCCAGCATTTT.

V gene TRBV29-1 combines with J gene TRBJ2-7; 8 nucleotides agree with TRBD1. CDR3 length: 14 amino acids. From germline, CDR1 is SQVTM and CDR2 ANQGSEA. V shed 4 bases, J shed 5 bases, and the junction held 10 bases outside the gene matches. CDR3 DNA sequence: TGCAGCGTTGTATGGACAGGGCGTATCCACGAGCAGTACTTC. This translates into CSVVWTGRIHEQYF.

This clone has a handful of counts. CDR3 residues: CASRHTSRNEQFF. The CDR3, as DNA: TGCGCCAGCAGACATACCTCCAGGAATGAGCAGTTCTTC. The gene calls are TRBV4-3 and TRBJ2-1; D ambiguous. This CDR3 region has 13 residues. Germline CDR1 reads LGHNA; CDR2 reads YSLEER. Trimming left V 6 bases short and J 7 bases short, with 13 bases between.

This clone was seen only a few times. This chain joins TRBV28 and TRBJ1-4; D ambiguous. The germline CDR1 and CDR2 sequences are MDHEN and SYDVKM. The ends were cut back, 7 bases at V and 4 bases at J, with 4 bases in the middle. CDR3 length: 11 residues. CDR3 residues: CASTGNEKLFF. CDR3 sequence (DNA): TGTGCCAGCACCGGTAATGAAAAACTGTTTTTT.

This chain joins TRBV7-9 and TRBJ2-7; no clear D gene. V was trimmed by 2 bases and J by 1 base, leaving 3 bases between them. The CDR3 is 12 amino acids. Germline lookup yields CDR1 SEHNR and CDR2 FQNEAQ (reference sequence). The CDR3 nucleotides read TGTGCCAGCAGCTTACAATCCTACGAGCAGTACTTC. As protein: CASSLQSYEQYF.

J is TRBJ1-3 and V is TRBV7-8; D is uncertain. Per the germline V gene, CDR1 is SGHVS and CDR2 is FQNEAQ. With 5 bases removed from V and 0 bases from J, the gap between germline ends came to 5 bases. The length of the CDR3 is 13 residues. CDR3 in DNA: TGTGCCAGCAGCCCCTCCTCTGGAAACACCATATATTTT. Encoded protein: CASSPSSGNTIYF.

The V call is TRBV7-2, the J call TRBJ2-7; possible D gene TRBD2, 5 bases. Germline CDR1 is SGHTA and CDR2 is FQGNSA. This CDR3 is built from 16 residues. V was clipped by 5 bases and J by 1 base, with 18 bases between them. The CDR3 coding sequence is TGTGCCAGCAGCCCTGCCGGAGGACCTGTATCCTACGAGCAGTACTTC. Its translation is CASSPAGGPVSYEQYF. The full variable domain, its missing parts supplied by reference TRBV7-2 and TRBJ2-7, is GAGVSQSPSNKVTEKGKDVELRCDPISGHTALYWYRQSLGQGLEFLIYFQGNSAPDKSGLPSDRFSAERTGGSVSTLTIQRTQQEDSAVYLCASSPAGGPVSYEQYFGPGTRLTVT.

This clone has just a few counts. CDR3 DNA: TGTGCCATCAGTGATTTGGGGACTCCTGGCCTAGCGGGAGCCCCGAACACCGGGGAGCTGTTTTTT. Encoded protein: CAISDLGTPGLAGAPNTGELFF. V gene TRBV10-3 combines with J gene TRBJ2-2; 10 positions match TRBD2. Germline CDR1 and CDR2: ENHRY and SYGVKD. Trimming at V came to 3 bases and at J to 0 bases, leaving 19 bases not matched to a gene. The CDR3 is made up of 22 amino acids.

This clone was seen a single time. The chain couples TRBV29-1 to TRBJ1-1; no firm D call. This CDR3 comprises 14 residues. From germline, CDR1 is SQVTM and CDR2 ANQGSEA. Between the trimmed V and J ends, which lost 1 base and 11 bases, there was a span of 20 bases. The CDR3 reads CSVEANYLSSFAFF. The CDR3, as DNA: TGCAGCGTTGAAGCGAACTACCTATCTTCCTTCGCTTTCTTT.